A selection of T cell receptor beta chains follows, all from one sample in a study of blood T cells in healthy people across ages. TCRdb reanalysed the 5' RACE reads using MiXCR and keeps one entry per CDR3 protein. The data hold 1.5 million or so distinct CDR3 sequences, with roughly 40% observed a single time. The sequenced material came from blood. The receptors originated from a woman aged 18-35 years in good health. CDR3s include the opening cysteine and the closing phenylalanine or tryptophan. A D gene is named only where the DNA matches it firmly. Size tells how often a clone was seen (once, few, many) or the class of an expanded clone, and some rows leave it out.

V	size	J	D	DNA	CDR3
TRBV20-1	few	TRBJ2-1	NA	TGCAGTGCTAGAGACCCGACCCATCTGGGGAATGAGCAGTTCTTC	CSARDPTHLGNEQFF
TRBV19	NA	TRBJ1-2	TRBD1	TGTGCCAGTAGTCGGACAGGGGAATCTGGCTACACCTTC	CASSRTGESGYTF
TRBV12-3/TRBV12-4	many	TRBJ1-1	NA	TGCGCCAGCAGCAGTGGGCCGAACACTGAAGCTTTCTTT	CASSSGPNTEAFF
TRBV6-5	NA	TRBJ2-5	NA	TGTGCCAGCAGTTCCACTGGGACCGTCGGGCCAGAGACCCAGTACTTC	CASSSTGTVGPETQYF
TRBV6-5	NA	TRBJ1-6	NA	TGTGCCACCGGGAGGGGATCTTCCCTCCACTTT	CATGRGSSLHF
TRBV12-3/TRBV12-4	NA	TRBJ2-7	TRBD2	TGTGCCAGCAGTGTAGGGACTAACCGCTACGAGCAGTACTTC	CASSVGTNRYEQYF
TRBV4-1	NA	TRBJ1-1	NA	TGCGCCAGCAGCCGACCGGGGGCCATGAACACTGAAGCTTTCTTT	CASSRPGAMNTEAFF
TRBV6-5	NA	TRBJ2-4	NA	TGTGCCAGCAGTACCCTGTCTTCCACGCAGTACTTC	CASSTLSSTQYF
TRBV6-1	few	TRBJ2-4	TRBD1	TGTGCCAGCAGCTTCCGGGACAGAGGAGGCGACGCCAAAAACATTCAGTACTTC	CASSFRDRGGDAKNIQYF
TRBV3-1	NA	TRBJ1-2	TRBD1	TGTGCCACCCGTGTATCCGGGGACAGGGATGGCTACACCTTC	CATRVSGDRDGYTF
TRBV20-1	many	TRBJ2-1	TRBD2	TGCAGTGCTAGAGACAGGACTAGCGGGGTACACGAGCAGTTCTTC	CSARDRTSGVHEQFF
TRBV6-6	NA	TRBJ2-5	TRBD1	TGTGCCAGCAGTTGGCCCGGGACAGAAGAGACCCAGTACTTC	CASSWPGTEETQYF
TRBV5-8	NA	TRBJ2-7	NA	TGTGCCAGCAGCCGGACATACTACGAGCAGTACTTC	CASSRTYYEQYF
TRBV11-3	many	TRBJ2-7	NA	TGTGCCAGCAGCTTAGATCCAGACAATGAGCAGTACTTC	CASSLDPDNEQYF
TRBV4-1	few	TRBJ2-4	NA	TGCGCCAGCAGCCCTCAGGGGCGGGAAGGAGACATTCAGTACTTC	CASSPQGREGDIQYF
TRBV5-5	NA	TRBJ2-3	TRBD2	TGTGCCAGCGAGACTAGCTGGGCGCAGTATTTT	CASETSWAQYF
TRBV27	few	TRBJ2-7	NA	TGTGCCAGCAGTTTTGGTCGTTTCTCCTACGAGCAGTACTTC	CASSFGRFSYEQYF
TRBV27	few	TRBJ2-5	NA	TGTGCCAGCAGTTCGGAGCCTAGTGGAGAGACCCAGTACTTC	CASSSEPSGETQYF
TRBV10-3	few	TRBJ2-7	NA	TGTGCCATCAGTGAGCGGACAGTCCTTCCCAACGAGCAGTACTTC	CAISERTVLPNEQYF
TRBV6-5	few	TRBJ1-2	NA	TGTGCCAGCAGTTCCGGGCAGGGGCCGGGCTATGGCTACACCTTC	CASSSGQGPGYGYTF
TRBV27	NA	TRBJ1-1	NA	TGTGCCAGCAGTTTATACCTAGCCGGGAGGGACCACGAAGCTTTCTTT	CASSLYLAGRDHEAFF
TRBV5-1	many	TRBJ2-4	NA	TGCGCCAGCAGCTTGGAGCGGTCTGTCGGTATGGAGCAGTACTTC	CASSLERSVGMEQYF
TRBV12-3/TRBV12-4	few	TRBJ2-5	NA	TGTGCCAGCAGTTTTTTGGCCTTGGGGGGCCAAGAGACCCAGTACTTC	CASSFLALGGQETQYF
TRBV7-2	NA	TRBJ1-4	NA	TGTGCCAGCAGCTTAAAACCCCCTAATGAAAAACTGTTTTTT	CASSLKPPNEKLFF
TRBV27	few	TRBJ1-6	NA	TGTGCCAGCAGTTTGGTGTTGGGGCCGAAAAACTTATCCCTCCACTTT	CASSLVLGPKNLSLHF
TRBV7-6	NA	TRBJ2-3	NA	TGTGCCAGCAGCCCCCCCGGCAGGGACTCTAGCACAGATACGCAGTATTTT	CASSPPGRDSSTDTQYF
TRBV5-1	NA	TRBJ1-2	TRBD1	TGCGCCAGCAGCCAAGGGACAGTTTCCTATGGCTACACCTTC	CASSQGTVSYGYTF
TRBV29-1	few	TRBJ2-2	NA	TGCAGCGTTGATCCCGATTCCGGGGAGCTGTTTTTT	CSVDPDSGELFF
TRBV19	NA	TRBJ2-1	TRBD2	TGTGCCACTCGACGGACTAGCGGGACCAACAATGAGCAGTTCTTC	CATRRTSGTNNEQFF
TRBV12-3/TRBV12-4	NA	TRBJ1-5	TRBD1	TGTGCCAGCAGTCCACAGGGGCCCGTTAGCAATCAGCCCCAGCATTTT	CASSPQGPVSNQPQHF
TRBV3-1	NA	TRBJ2-5	NA	TGTGCCAGCAGCCAAAGCGGGTTACAAGAGACCCAGTACTTC	CASSQSGLQETQYF
TRBV10-3	NA	TRBJ2-7	TRBD2	TGTGCCATCAGTGAGGGACTAGCGCGAAGCACCTACAATGAGCAGTACTTC	CAISEGLARSTYNEQYF
TRBV6-4	many	TRBJ2-3	TRBD2	TGTGCCAGCAGTGATCTAGCGGGGGGTCCAGATACGCAGTATTTT	CASSDLAGGPDTQYF
TRBV7-3	NA	TRBJ2-1	NA	TGTGCCAGCAGCTTAGGGGGGGGCATAGCCAATGAGCAGTTCTTC	CASSLGGGIANEQFF
TRBV20-1	NA	TRBJ2-7	TRBD1	TGCAGTGCATGGTTGGGACAGGCGGGGTCCGAGCAGTACTTC	CSAWLGQAGSEQYF
TRBV18	NA	TRBJ1-1	TRBD1	TGTGCCAGCTCACCGATGACAGGGGATAACACTGAAGCTTTCTTT	CASSPMTGDNTEAFF
TRBV27	once	TRBJ1-2	NA	TGTGCCAGCAAGATAACAGGGAACTATGGCTACACCTTC	CASKITGNYGYTF
TRBV6-1	NA	TRBJ2-1	TRBD2	TGTGCCAGCAGTCAAGCTCCAAGGGGACTAGCGGGAGAAGTCCCGTTCTTC	CASSQAPRGLAGEVPFF
TRBV10-1	NA	TRBJ2-7	NA	TGCGCCAACCGAGAGCGAGGAAACGAGCAGTACTTC	CANRERGNEQYF
TRBV27	few	TRBJ1-2	TRBD1	TGTGCCAGCAGTTTGCGTGGGACAGGTCCATATGGCTACACCTTC	CASSLRGTGPYGYTF
TRBV21-1	once	TRBJ1-1	NA	TGTGCCAGCAGCACGGGACAGCCCAGAACCTTGAACACTGAAGCTTTCTTT	CASSTGQPRTLNTEAFF
TRBV6-1	NA	TRBJ2-6	NA	TGTGCCAGCATCCCAGGACGCTCTGGGGCCAACGTCCTGACTTTC	CASIPGRSGANVLTF
TRBV7-2	few	TRBJ2-7	NA	TGTGCCAGCAGCCTATCCTACCACCGGGCCCTGACCTACGAGCAGTACTTC	CASSLSYHRALTYEQYF
TRBV2	NA	TRBJ2-1	TRBD2	TGTGCCTGCAAAGCAGTCGCGGGAGGGCTTTACAATAAGCAGTTCTTC	CACKAVAGGLYNKQFF
TRBV27	few	TRBJ2-3	NA	TGTGCCAGCAGGGAACTATTTTCCAGTACGCAGTATTTT	CASRELFSSTQYF
TRBV14	few	TRBJ2-1	NA	TGTGCCAGCAGCCAAGCTCGGGGGCCCTCCTACAATGAGCAGTTCTTC	CASSQARGPSYNEQFF
TRBV29-1	NA	TRBJ1-2	NA	TGCAGCGTTGACTCGGGCTATGGCTACACCTTC	CSVDSGYGYTF
TRBV10-2	NA	TRBJ2-5	TRBD2	TGCGCCAGCAGTGGCACTAGCGGGAGAGAGACCCAGTACTTC	CASSGTSGRETQYF
TRBV12-3/TRBV12-4	few	TRBJ2-7	TRBD1	TGTGCCAGCAGTTTAGCCGACAGGGCCGTGCACGAGCAGTACTTC	CASSLADRAVHEQYF
TRBV12-3/TRBV12-4	NA	TRBJ2-7	NA	TGTGCCAACAGCCCCCAGCCCTACAATGAGCAGTACTTC	CANSPQPYNEQYF
TRBV7-9	NA	TRBJ2-3	NA	TGTGCCAGCAGCCCTATTTTAGGGCTGTTAGAAGATACGCAGTATTTT	CASSPILGLLEDTQYF
TRBV20-1	few	TRBJ2-3	NA	TGCAGTGCTAGACGTCAGAGCACAGATACGCAGTATTTT	CSARRQSTDTQYF
TRBV10-3	few	TRBJ2-1	NA	TGTGCCATCAGTGATTTGGCCAGCCCAGGGGGGAATGAGCAGTTCTTC	CAISDLASPGGNEQFF
TRBV6-5	NA	TRBJ1-1	NA	TGTGCCAGCGGGGTGGACACTGAAGCTTTCTTT	CASGVDTEAFF
TRBV7-6	many	TRBJ2-5	NA	TGTGCCAGCAGCTTACCAGGTCAAGAGACCCAGTACTTC	CASSLPGQETQYF
TRBV29-1	few	TRBJ2-1	TRBD2	TGCAGCGTTGACCAACCGTGGCTAGCGGTTTACAATGAGCAGTTCTTC	CSVDQPWLAVYNEQFF
TRBV21-1	NA	TRBJ2-7	NA	TGTGCCAGCAGCAAAGGAGCGGGGACCTACGGCGAGCAGTACTTC	CASSKGAGTYGEQYF
TRBV12-3/TRBV12-4	NA	TRBJ2-4	NA	TGTGCCAGCAGACCGGGAGCCCTAGCCAAAAACATTCAGTACTTC	CASRPGALAKNIQYF
TRBV3-1	once	TRBJ2-7	NA	TGTGCCAGCAGCCCCCAAGGGCAGTTCTACGAGCAGTACTTC	CASSPQGQFYEQYF
TRBV29-1	NA	TRBJ1-2	NA	TGCAGCGTTGAAGGGCGTGATGGCTACACCTTC	CSVEGRDGYTF